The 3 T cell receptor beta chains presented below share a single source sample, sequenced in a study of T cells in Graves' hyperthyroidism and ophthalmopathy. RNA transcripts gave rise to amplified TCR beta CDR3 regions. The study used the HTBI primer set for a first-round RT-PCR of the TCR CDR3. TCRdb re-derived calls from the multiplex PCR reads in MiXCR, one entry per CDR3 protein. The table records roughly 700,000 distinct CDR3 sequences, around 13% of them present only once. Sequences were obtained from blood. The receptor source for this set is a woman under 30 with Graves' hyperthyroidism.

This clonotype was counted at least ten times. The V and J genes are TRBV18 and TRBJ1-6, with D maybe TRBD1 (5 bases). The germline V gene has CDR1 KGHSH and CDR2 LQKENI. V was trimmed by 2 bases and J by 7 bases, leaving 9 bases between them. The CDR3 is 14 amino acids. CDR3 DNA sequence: TGTGCCAGCTCACCAGGGGGGTTCAATTCACCCCTCCACTTT. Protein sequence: CASSPGGFNSPLHF.

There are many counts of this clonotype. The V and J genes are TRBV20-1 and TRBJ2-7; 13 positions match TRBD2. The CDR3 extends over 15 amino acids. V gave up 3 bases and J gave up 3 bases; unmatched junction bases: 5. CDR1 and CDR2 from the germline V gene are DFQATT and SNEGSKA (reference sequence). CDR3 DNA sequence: TGCAGTGCTAGGAGGACTAGCGGGAGAGGCTACGAGCAGTACTTC. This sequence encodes CSARRTSGRGYEQYF.

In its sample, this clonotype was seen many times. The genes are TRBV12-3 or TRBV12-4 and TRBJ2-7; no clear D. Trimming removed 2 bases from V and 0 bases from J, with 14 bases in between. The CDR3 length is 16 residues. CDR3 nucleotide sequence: TGTGCCAGCAGTTTATGGGCATCGGGCAGCTCCTACGAGCAGTACTTC. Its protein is CASSLWASGSSYEQYF.